This T cell receptor beta chain was sequenced during a study of T cells in Graves' hyperthyroidism and ophthalmopathy. Points from the study as a whole: In the analysis, a 13 V-J model separated ophthalmopathy from stable hyperthyroidism.

Over 18 months, lack of ophthalmopathy progression marked Graves' hyperthyroidism as stable. Hyperthyroidism in the patients, aged 18 to 65, was newly diagnosed and under 2 months in duration. Points on this clonotype: Its antigen is undetermined.

In germline, CDR1 is MNHEY, CDR2 SVGEGT. This CDR3 has 13 amino acids. V lost 7 bases to trimming and J lost 4 bases, with 11 bases between them. Using RNA transcripts as the source, TCR beta CDR3 regions were amplified. TCR CDR3 underwent first-round RT-PCR with the HTBI primer set. TCRdb independently ran MiXCR on the multiplex PCR reads; one entry per CDR3 protein. The sample gives roughly 300,000 distinct CDR3 sequences, roughly 20% of which show up once; about half is in the top ten. This rearrangement joins TRBV6-2 or TRBV6-3 to TRBJ2-1; D possibly matches TRBD1 or TRBD2 (5 bases each). The receptor was derived from a woman in her forties or fifties with Graves' hyperthyroidism. Sequences were obtained from blood. The CDR3 loop reads CASNQGRYNEQFF. CDR3 sequence (DNA): TGTGCCAGCAATCAGGGACGATACAATGAGCAGTTCTTC.